The 9 T cell receptor beta chains reported below all come from one sample, sequenced in a study of blood T cell repertoires in COVID-19. Measured with immunoSEQ multiplex PCR; TCRdb has only the in-frame clones, and not every one. The top ten hold 10% of the sample, which has about 92,000 clones, 80% seen once. Sequencing input: peripheral blood. The source is a woman aged 65 to 85 with acute or convalescent COVID-19.

The genes are TRBV4-3 and TRBJ2-7; 10 nucleotides agree with TRBD2. The germline V gene encodes CDR1 LGHNA and CDR2 YSLEER. J was trimmed by 6 bases and V by 1 base; bases with no gene match: 0. There are 13 residues in the CDR3. The CDR3 reads CASSQASGGEQYF. The CDR3 bases are TGCGCCAGCAGCCAAGCTAGCGGGGGCGAGCAGTACTTC.

The chain joins TRBV24-1 to TRBJ2-3; 10 nucleotides align to TRBD2. Germline-derived CDR1 and CDR2 are KGHDR and SFDVKD. Germline trimming cut 5 bases from V and 2 bases from J; bases unmatched to any gene: 6. The CDR3 runs to 16 residues. CDR3 nucleotides: TGTGCCACCAGTGGGGGACTAGCGATTACCACAGATACGCAGTATTTT. Protein sequence: CATSGGLAITTDTQYF.

The gene calls are TRBV14 and TRBJ1-1; D ambiguous. CDR1 is SGHDN, CDR2 FVKESK, per germline. Trimming stripped 4 bases from V and 6 bases from J, with 12 bases between. The CDR3 runs 13 residues. This CDR3 is CASSLQKVPEAFF. DNA for the CDR3: TGTGCCAGCAGCCTACAGAAAGTCCCTGAAGCTTTCTTT.

J is TRBJ2-2 and V is TRBV11-1; TRBD2 might be the D (6 bases). The CDR3 covers 13 residues. V lost 3 bases and J 7 bases, leaving 9 bases between the germline ends. CDR1 SGHAT and CDR2 FQDESV come from the germline V gene (reference sequence). As DNA, the CDR3 is TGTGCCAGCAGCTTCCCTAGCGTCGGGGAGCTGTTTTTT. This translates into CASSFPSVGELFF. Variable domain in full (rest from reference TRBV11-1 and TRBJ2-2): EAEVAQSPRYKITEKSQAVAFWCDPISGHATLYWYRQILGQGPELLVQFQDESVVDDSQLPKDRFSAERLKGVDSTLKIQPAELGDSAMYLCASSFPSVGELFFGEGSRLTVL.

The gene calls are TRBV2 and TRBJ1-1, with TRBD1 identical over 7 bases. With 8 bases clipped from V and 2 bases from J, the junction kept 14 bases outside the gene matches. Germline CDR1 SNHLY, CDR2 FYNNEI. This CDR3 spans 16 amino acids. CDR3 DNA: TGTGCCAGCTCTTTCGAGGGGGCGGGTTTTAACACTGAAGCTTTCTTT. It codes for CASSFEGAGFNTEAFF.

V usage is TRBV5-6 and J usage is TRBJ1-1, with 7 bases matching TRBD1. The CDR3 runs to 15 residues. Germline V gives CDR1 SGHDT, CDR2 YYEEEE. Trimming cost V 0 bases and J 0 bases; bases outside gene matches: 2. For the CDR3, the DNA is TGTGCCAGCAGCTTGGTAGGGACAGTGAACACTGAAGCTTTCTTT. Residues: CASSLVGTVNTEAFF.

The chain links TRBV30 to TRBJ1-5; TRBD1 aligns across 8 bases. The germline CDR1 and CDR2 sequences are GTSNPN and SVGIG (reference sequence). Trimming took 7 bases from V and 3 from J; bases not matched to a gene: 5. The CDR3 runs 13 residues. The CDR3 nucleotides are TGTGCCTCACCGGACAGGGACAATCAGCCCCAGCATTTT. Translating it yields CASPDRDNQPQHF. Full variable domain (outside the CDR3, taken from reference TRBV30 and TRBJ1-5): SQTIHQWPATLVQPVGSPLSLECTVEGTSNPNLYWYRQAAGRGLQLLFYSVGIGQISSEVPQNLSASRPQDRQFILSSKKLLLSDSGFYLCASPDRDNQPQHFGDGTRLSIL.

The chain has TRBV2 and TRBJ1-4; perhaps TRBD1 as D (6 bases). The germline V gene encodes CDR1 SNHLY and CDR2 FYNNEI. V lost 8 bases, J lost 0 bases, and 13 bases lay in between. The CDR3 is 15 residues long. The CDR3 loop reads CASWRGRATNEKLFF. CDR3 nucleotides: TGTGCCAGCTGGCGGGGGCGGGCAACTAATGAAAAACTGTTTTTT.

The chain joins TRBV6-1 to TRBJ1-5; TRBD1 matches at 8 bases. V shed 4 bases and J 2 bases; nucleotides not matched to a gene: 7. This CDR3 spans 16 amino acids. Germline CDR1 and CDR2: MNHNS and SASEGT. As DNA, the CDR3 is TGTGCCAGCAGTGTTTTAGGACAGGGAGGCAATCAGCCCCAGCATTTT. Translated, it gives CASSVLGQGGNQPQHF.